The clone carrying this T cell receptor beta chain was recorded only once. This sample is drawn from a study of blood T cell repertoires in COVID-19. Study in general: Italy, Spain and the United States were the sources of the convalescent and acute COVID-19 samples. Sample material is recorded as cDNA or gDNA derived from T cells, B-cell-depleted T cells, or PBMCs.

Original analysis: Estimation of nucleated cell counts was performed using reference gene primer amplification. The protocol was immunoSEQ multiplex PCR, while the TCRdb copy is restricted to in-frame clones and leaves out a portion. Clone size and the V and J calls come from that table; the DNA yielded D and trimming. The table has roughly 14,000 clones, around nine tenths seen once; the top ten hold about 18%. The V gene's germline CDR1 is LGHDT and CDR2 YNNKEL (reference sequence). The CDR3 has 17 residues. Trimming removed 4 bases from V and 7 bases from J; junction bases left unmatched: 13. Material for sequencing was peripheral blood. The sequence derives from a human donor with active COVID-19. The donor label of this sample is uncertain. This chain links TRBV3-1 (or the pseudogene TRBV3-2) with TRBJ2-2; TRBD1 aligns across 9 bases. CDR3 protein: CASSPPPRQGDVGELFF. The CDR3 DNA reads TGTGCCAGCAGCCCCCCCCCGAGACAGGGGGATGTCGGGGAGCTGTTTTTT.